Below, 5 T cell receptor beta chains from the same sample are listed, as sequenced in a study of OX40 agonist ivuxolimab in advanced cancers. Here immunoSEQ multiplex PCR was the method, and the copy in TCRdb shows in-frame clones only, minus some. The table records fewer than 90,000 clones, about 85% of them present only once. Sequencing used CD4+ or CD8+ T cells sorted from blood, obtained in a trial of the OX40 agonist ivuxolimab. These receptors all stem from an adult with an advanced solid tumor such as melanoma, head and neck, liver or kidney cancer.

V gene TRBV15 combines with J gene TRBJ1-3; maybe TRBD1 (5 bases). The CDR3 spans 18 residues. V was cut by 0 bases and J by 0 bases, with 15 bases left in between. The germline CDR1 and CDR2 sequences are LNHNV and YYDKDF (reference sequence). CDR3 protein: CATSRDLRGGRSGNTIYF. The CDR3 region has the DNA TGTGCCACCAGCAGAGATCTAAGGGGAGGCCGCTCTGGAAACACCATATATTTT.

The chain has TRBV4-3 and TRBJ2-2; D is perhaps TRBD2 (5 bases). V lost 2 bases and J 4 bases, leaving 11 bases between the germline ends. This CDR3 is built from 15 residues. In germline, CDR1 is LGHNA, CDR2 YSLEER. The CDR3 DNA reads as TGCGCCAGCAGCCAACTCGGAGGATTCACCGGGGAGCTGTTTTTT. This sequence encodes CASSQLGGFTGELFF.

The chain's CDR3 is CASSESGGYTEAFF. CDR3 bases: TGCGCCAGCAGTGAGTCTGGTGGGTACACTGAAGCTTTCTTT. The rearrangement joins TRBV10-2 to TRBJ1-1, with D unresolved. The CDR3 totals 14 residues. The germline V gene has CDR1 WSHSY and CDR2 SAAADI. Trimming took off 0 bases at V and 3 bases at J, with 8 bases between the two ends.

The chain combines TRBV15 with TRBJ2-5; 7 bases line up with TRBD1. This CDR3 is 15 amino acids long. CDR1 LNHNV and CDR2 YYDKDF come from the germline V gene (reference sequence). The V gene end was trimmed by 0 bases and the J gene end by 4 bases; junction bases not matched to a gene: 5. In DNA form, the CDR3 reads TGTGCCACCAGCAGAGATCCAGGGGGTAGAGAGACCCAGTACTTC. Translation gives CATSRDPGGRETQYF.

The rearrangement joins TRBV4-3 to TRBJ1-6; maybe TRBD1 (6 bases). V shed 5 bases and J shed 7 bases, with 12 bases lying between them. Germline assignment: CDR1 LGHNA and CDR2 YSLEER. This CDR3 contains 14 residues. CDR3 coding DNA: TGCGCCAGCAGCAACCACAGGGAAAATTCACCCCTCCACTTT. Translated, it gives CASSNHRENSPLHF.